The 14 T cell receptor beta chains reported below all come from one sample, sequenced in a study of cytomegalovirus exposure and HLA in healthy donors. Using immunoSEQ multiplex PCR, the repertoire was profiled, and TCRdb retains in-frame clones only, with some absent. The table has approximately 180,000 clones, about 82% seen once. Sequencing was carried out using PBMCs. The receptors here all came from a young woman in good health and CMV-seronegative.

The chain carries TRBV29-1 and TRBJ2-7; TRBD1 aligns across 12 bases. CDR1 and CDR2 from the germline V gene are SQVTM and ANQGSEA. With V trimmed by 3 bases and J by 5 bases, 2 bases remained unmatched. The CDR3 is 13 amino acids. The CDR3 nucleotides read TGCAGCGTTGACAGGGACAGGGGGCACGAGCAGTACTTC. It specifies CSVDRDRGHEQYF.

The chain carries TRBV4-2 and TRBJ1-2; D may be TRBD1 (5 bases). With 1 base removed from V and 0 bases from J, the gap between germline ends came to 12 bases. CDR1 is LGHNA and CDR2 is YNFKEQ in the germline V gene. This CDR3 contains 16 residues. The DNA of the CDR3 is TGTGCCAGCAGCCAAGTTCAGGGCGCCACTAACTATGGCTACACCTTC. The encoded protein is CASSQVQGATNYGYTF.

The V gene is TRBV4-2, the J gene TRBJ2-1, with 8 bases that match TRBD2. V shed 3 bases and J 4 bases; nucleotides not matched to a gene: 2. The CDR3 is 14 amino acids. Germline V CDR1 and CDR2: LGHNA, YNFKEQ. CDR3 sequence: CASSHSGGYNEQFF. The CDR3 nucleotides read TGTGCCAGCAGCCACAGCGGGGGTTACAATGAGCAGTTCTTC.

The gene calls are TRBV10-3 and TRBJ1-1, with D perhaps matching TRBD1 (6 bases). CDR1 and CDR2 from the germline V gene are ENHRY and SYGVKD. V was shortened by 8 bases and J by 3 bases, with 10 bases between the two germline ends. The CDR3 extends over 12 amino acids. The CDR3 spells CAIQGLDTEAFF. The CDR3 nucleotides read TGTGCCATCCAGGGGTTGGACACTGAAGCTTTCTTT.

The rearrangement joins TRBV5-1 to TRBJ1-1; 7 bases fit TRBD1. CDR3 size: 14 residues. Germline loops: CDR1 SGHRS, CDR2 YFSETQ. The V segment lost 3 bases and the J segment 3 bases; nucleotides outside the gene matches: 5. The chain's CDR3 is CASSSNRGYTEAFF. DNA for the CDR3: TGCGCCAGCAGCTCCAACAGGGGCTACACTGAAGCTTTCTTT.

V is TRBV10-1 and J is TRBJ2-3, with 8 bases aligning to TRBD2. Per germline, CDR1 WNHNN and CDR2 SYGVQD (reference sequence). J was trimmed by 6 bases and V by 0 bases; bases with no gene match: 8. The CDR3 length is 16 residues. CDR3 amino acids: CASSESKPSGPDTQYF. The CDR3 region has the DNA TGCGCCAGCAGTGAGTCGAAGCCTAGCGGGCCGGATACGCAGTATTTT.

This sequence joins TRBV30 and TRBJ1-2; 7 bases agree with TRBD1. Looked up from germline, CDR1 is GTSNPN and CDR2 is SVGIG (reference sequence). The CDR3 loop spans 15 amino acids. After removal of 1 base from V and 5 bases from J, the junction contained 10 bases not matched to a gene. DNA for the CDR3: TGTGCCTGGAGTGCCCCGACAGGGAGAGGATATGGCTACACCTTC. It encodes CAWSAPTGRGYGYTF.

This clone was picked up many times. The chain recombines TRBV6-5 with TRBJ2-3; 7 nucleotides agree with TRBD2. After removal of 0 bases from V and 2 bases from J, the junction contained 5 bases not matched to a gene. The CDR3 extends over 16 amino acids. Germline V gene sequence: CDR1 MNHEY, CDR2 SVGAGI. CDR3 protein: CASSYSGGGFTDTQYF. The DNA of the CDR3 is TGTGCCAGCAGTTACTCTGGGGGAGGGTTCACAGATACGCAGTATTTT.

DNA of the CDR3: TGTGCCAGCTCACCGCGGGACGGCTCCTACGAGCAGTACTTC. Residues: CASSPRDGSYEQYF. The chain employs TRBV18 and TRBJ2-7; possibly TRBD2 for D (6 bases). Looked up from germline, CDR1 is KGHSH and CDR2 is LQKENI. The CDR3 extends over 14 amino acids. V lost 3 bases to trimming and J lost 0 bases, with 9 bases between them.

This chain joins TRBV5-4 and TRBJ1-1; TRBD1 matches 10 bases. CDR1 is SGHNT, CDR2 YYREEE, per germline (reference sequence). The CDR3 consists of 17 residues. J was trimmed by 1 base and V by 5 bases; bases with no gene match: 11. Here the CDR3 DNA reads TGTGCCAGCAGTCAGGCAGACAGGGGGCTTAGGAACACTGAAGCTTTCTTT. Translated, it gives CASSQADRGLRNTEAFF. Full variable domain (missing parts from reference TRBV5-4 and TRBJ1-1): ETGVTQSPTHLIKTRGQQVTLRCSSQSGHNTVSWYQQALGQGPQFIFQYYREEENGRGNFPPRFSGLQFPNYSSELNVNALELDDSALYLCASSQADRGLRNTEAFFGQGTRLTVV.

This chain uses TRBV18 with TRBJ1-1, with 9 bases fitting TRBD1. Germline values: CDR1 KGHSH, CDR2 LQKENI. The CDR3 sequence is 16 residues long. Trimming cost V 3 bases and J 3 bases; bases outside gene matches: 8. CDR3 bases: TGTGCCAGCTCACCCTCGAACAGGGGGCGTCACACTGAAGCTTTCTTT. This translates into CASSPSNRGRHTEAFF.

This clone was seen a single time. The chain recombines TRBV6-4 with TRBJ1-5; TRBD1 matches at 8 bases. Germline V lookup: CDR1 MRHNA, CDR2 SNTAGT. The CDR3 is 18 residues long. The V segment lost 0 bases and the J segment 7 bases; nucleotides outside the gene matches: 14. CDR3: CASSDSKWRGRGPQPQHF. In DNA form, the CDR3 reads TGTGCCAGCAGTGACTCGAAATGGAGGGGCAGGGGGCCGCAGCCCCAGCATTTT.

The gene calls are TRBV6-4 and TRBJ2-1; 8 bases line up with TRBD2. The CDR3 spans 16 residues. With 2 bases clipped from V and 4 bases from J, the junction kept 7 bases outside the gene matches. CDR1 and CDR2 (germline): MRHNA, SNTAGT. CDR3 bases: TGTGCCAGCAGTGACCGCCTACGCGGGAGGTACAATGAGCAGTTCTTC. This gives the protein CASSDRLRGRYNEQFF.

This clone occurred once. This chain joins TRBV7-6 and TRBJ1-1; a possible D gene is TRBD1 (5 bases). V gave up 2 bases and J gave up 2 bases, with 21 bases separating them. Germline values: CDR1 SGHVS, CDR2 FNYEAQ. The CDR3 contains 18 residues. The CDR3 coding sequence is TGTGCCAGCAGCTTAATACTGGGATACCCCGACAGTAACACTGAAGCTTTCTTT. Encoded protein: CASSLILGYPDSNTEAFF. Filled out from reference TRBV7-6 and TRBJ1-1, the complete variable domain reads GAGVSQSPRYKVTKRGQDVALRCDPISGHVSLYWYRQALGQGPEFLTYFNYEAQQDKSGLPNDRFSAERPEGSISTLTIQRTEQRDSAMYRCASSLILGYPDSNTEAFFGQGTRLTVV.